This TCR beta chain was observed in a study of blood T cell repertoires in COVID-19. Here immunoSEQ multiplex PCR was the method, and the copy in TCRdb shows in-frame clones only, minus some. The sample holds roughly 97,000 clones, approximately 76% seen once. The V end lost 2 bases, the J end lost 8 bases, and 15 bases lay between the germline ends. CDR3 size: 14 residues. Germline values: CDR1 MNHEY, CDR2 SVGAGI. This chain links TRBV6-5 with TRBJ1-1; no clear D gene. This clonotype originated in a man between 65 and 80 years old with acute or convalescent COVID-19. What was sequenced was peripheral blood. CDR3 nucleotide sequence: TGTGCCAGCAGTTACCAAGCTTTCGGTGTCGAAGCTTTCTTT. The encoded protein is CASSYQAFGVEAFF.